This record looks at one T cell receptor beta chain sequence and its context. Antigen unknown. This specimen comes from a study of cytomegalovirus exposure and HLA in healthy donors. Notes on the study in general: Rare TCR sequences predominated, though certain public TCRs were found in many donors.

TCRdb's table, derived via immunoSEQ multiplex PCR, lists solely in-frame clones and lacks some. The repertoire has 100,000 or so clones, more than 85% of them found once; the top ten carry approximately 4%. CDR3 length: 14 residues. The ends were cut back, 4 bases at V and 0 bases at J, with 7 bases in the middle. Germline V lookup: CDR1 MNHEY, CDR2 SMNVEV (reference sequence). Source material: PBMCs. This chain joins TRBV27 and TRBJ1-5, with a possible D match to TRBD1 (5 bases). This TCR was sampled from a woman younger than 30 in good health and CMV-seropositive. CDR3 bases: TGTGCCAGCAGTTACAGGTCTAGCAATCAGCCCCAGCATTTT. Protein sequence: CASSYRSSNQPQHF.